The rows below give T cell receptor beta chains drawn from one sample of a study of blood T cell repertoires in COVID-19. Profiling relied on immunoSEQ multiplex PCR, and the TCRdb table lists in-frame clones only, not all of them. Of fewer than 350,000 clones listed, 90% were seen once; the top ten hold approximately 1.5%. Sequencing was carried out using PBMCs or T cells enriched from blood (not recorded which). Every receptor here comes from a woman aged 18-30 years with acute COVID-19. CDR3s include the opening cysteine and the closing phenylalanine or tryptophan. The D gene is left open where the match is weak. Clone size is shown for a subset of rows, as once, few, many or a class of expanded clone.

CDR3nt: TGCGCCAGCAGTCAAACCCGGACGGGACAGGTTAATTCACCCCTCCACTTT; CDR3aa: CASSQTRTGQVNSPLHF; abundance: NA; v_gene: TRBV23-1; j_gene: TRBJ1-6; d_gene: TRBD1
CDR3nt: TGTGCCAGCAGTTACTTCTTCGCGTCAGATACGCAGTATTTT; CDR3aa: CASSYFFASDTQYF; abundance: NA; v_gene: TRBV6-5; j_gene: TRBJ2-3; d_gene: NA
CDR3nt: TGTGCCAGCAGTACCCCGGGGGGTCTTGGCTACACCTTC; CDR3aa: CASSTPGGLGYTF; abundance: NA; v_gene: TRBV27; j_gene: TRBJ1-2; d_gene: NA
CDR3nt: TGTGCCAGCAGCTACCGAGGAATTAACTACGAGCAGTACTTC; CDR3aa: CASSYRGINYEQYF; abundance: NA; v_gene: TRBV11-2; j_gene: TRBJ2-7; d_gene: NA
CDR3nt: TGTGCCAGCAGCCGAGGACAGGGATCTATCACAGATACGCAGTATTTT; CDR3aa: CASSRGQGSITDTQYF; abundance: NA; v_gene: TRBV5-6; j_gene: TRBJ2-3; d_gene: TRBD1
CDR3nt: TGTGCCAGCAGTGAGGGACAGCCCCTCTATGGCTACACCTTC; CDR3aa: CASSEGQPLYGYTF; abundance: NA; v_gene: TRBV6-1; j_gene: TRBJ1-2; d_gene: TRBD1
CDR3nt: TGCGCCAGCAGCCAAGCCGCTGGACTAGCGGCCTACAATGAGCAGTTCTTC; CDR3aa: CASSQAAGLAAYNEQFF; abundance: NA; v_gene: TRBV4-3; j_gene: TRBJ2-1; d_gene: TRBD2
CDR3nt: TGTGCCAGCAGCTTAGGAGGGCCTGGAAACACCATATATTTT; CDR3aa: CASSLGGPGNTIYF; abundance: NA; v_gene: TRBV5-5; j_gene: TRBJ1-3; d_gene: NA
CDR3nt: TGCGCCAGCAGCTTGGTGGAGGGGGCCAACGAGCAGTACTTC; CDR3aa: CASSLVEGANEQYF; abundance: NA; v_gene: TRBV5-1; j_gene: TRBJ2-7; d_gene: NA
CDR3nt: TGTGCCAGCAGTCCCCTCCACCCGGGACTAGCGGGAGAATACGAGCAGTACTTC; CDR3aa: CASSPLHPGLAGEYEQYF; abundance: once; v_gene: TRBV6-2/TRBV6-3; j_gene: TRBJ2-7; d_gene: TRBD2
CDR3nt: TGTGCCAGCTCACCAAGACAGGGGGCGGGTAATGAGCAGTTCTTC; CDR3aa: CASSPRQGAGNEQFF; abundance: NA; v_gene: TRBV18; j_gene: TRBJ2-1; d_gene: TRBD1
CDR3nt: TGTGCCAGCAGCTTGCGGGAGGGTACCTACGAGCAGTACTTC; CDR3aa: CASSLREGTYEQYF; abundance: NA; v_gene: TRBV6-5; j_gene: TRBJ2-7; d_gene: TRBD2
CDR3nt: TGTGCCAGCAGTTTGCTTGGACAGGGGCGTGAAAAACTGTTTTTT; CDR3aa: CASSLLGQGREKLFF; abundance: NA; v_gene: TRBV28; j_gene: TRBJ1-4; d_gene: TRBD1
CDR3nt: TGTGCCAGCAGCGTAGACGGGACAGCCTACGAGCAGTACTTC; CDR3aa: CASSVDGTAYEQYF; abundance: NA; v_gene: TRBV9; j_gene: TRBJ2-7; d_gene: TRBD1
CDR3nt: TGCGCCAGCAGCCAATCGTTCCTAGCTTCCGAGCAGTACTTC; CDR3aa: CASSQSFLASEQYF; abundance: once; v_gene: TRBV4-3; j_gene: TRBJ2-7; d_gene: NA
CDR3nt: TGTGCCAGCAGTTACTACGGGTTTGGAATATCACCCCTCCACTTT; CDR3aa: CASSYYGFGISPLHF; abundance: NA; v_gene: TRBV6-5; j_gene: TRBJ1-6; d_gene: NA
CDR3nt: TGTGCCAGCAGCAAAGAAGACAGGTTTATTGGGGATTCACCCCTCCACTTT; CDR3aa: CASSKEDRFIGDSPLHF; abundance: few; v_gene: TRBV21-1; j_gene: TRBJ1-6; d_gene: NA
CDR3nt: TGCGCCAGCAGCCTCGGGAGCGGGAGGTACAATGAGCAGTTCTTC; CDR3aa: CASSLGSGRYNEQFF; abundance: NA; v_gene: TRBV4-3; j_gene: TRBJ2-1; d_gene: TRBD2